The clone carrying this T cell receptor beta chain was counted between two and nine times. Its matching antigen is unknown. The sample originates from a study of response to subunit inactivated influenza vaccine. The ends were cut back, 0 bases at V and 4 bases at J, with 12 bases in the middle. The CDR3 is made up of 15 amino acids. Germline V gene lookup returns CDR1 ENHRY and CDR2 SYGVKD. Findings and caveats of the study: The authors offered the suggestion that each seasonal influenza vaccination recruits few new T cells.

TCRdb re-called the RT-PCR reads through MiXCR, storing one row per CDR3 protein. The data contain around 850,000 distinct CDR3 sequences, about a fifth of them singletons. The starting material was PBMCs from blood, obtained 5 days after vaccination. This TCR derives from a man aged 45-60 years who received an inactivated influenza vaccine. The rearrangement joins TRBV10-3 to TRBJ2-5; tentatively, D is TRBD1 or TRBD2 (5 bases each). CDR3 sequence: CAISESGAGRETQYF. CDR3 bases: TGTGCCATCAGTGAGTCCGGGGCGGGTAGAGAGACCCAGTACTTC.